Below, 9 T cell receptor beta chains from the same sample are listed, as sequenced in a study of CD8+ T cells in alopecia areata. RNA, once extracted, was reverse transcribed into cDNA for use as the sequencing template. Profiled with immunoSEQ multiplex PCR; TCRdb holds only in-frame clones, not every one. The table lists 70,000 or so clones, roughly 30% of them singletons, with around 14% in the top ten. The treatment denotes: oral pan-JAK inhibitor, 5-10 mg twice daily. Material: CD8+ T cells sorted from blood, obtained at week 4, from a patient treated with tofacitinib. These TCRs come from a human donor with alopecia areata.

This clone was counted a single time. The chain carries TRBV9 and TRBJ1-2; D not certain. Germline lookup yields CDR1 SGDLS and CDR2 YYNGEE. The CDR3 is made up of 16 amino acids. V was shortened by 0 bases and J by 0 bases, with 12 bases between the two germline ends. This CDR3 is CASSVVPPEANYGYTF. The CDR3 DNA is TGTGCCAGCAGCGTAGTTCCTCCGGAGGCTAACTATGGCTACACCTTC. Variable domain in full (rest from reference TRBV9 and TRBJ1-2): DSGVTQTPKHLITATGQRVTLRCSPRSGDLSVYWYQQSLDQGLQFLIQYYNGEERAKGNILERFSAQQFPDLHSELNLSSLELGDSALYFCASSVVPPEANYGYTFGSGTRLTVV.

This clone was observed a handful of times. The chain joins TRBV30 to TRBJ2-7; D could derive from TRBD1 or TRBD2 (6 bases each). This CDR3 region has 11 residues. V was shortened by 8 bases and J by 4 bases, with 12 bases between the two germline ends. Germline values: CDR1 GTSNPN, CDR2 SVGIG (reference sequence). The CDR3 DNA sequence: TGTGCCGGACGGAGGGGGTACGAGCAGTACTTC. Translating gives CAGRRGYEQYF.

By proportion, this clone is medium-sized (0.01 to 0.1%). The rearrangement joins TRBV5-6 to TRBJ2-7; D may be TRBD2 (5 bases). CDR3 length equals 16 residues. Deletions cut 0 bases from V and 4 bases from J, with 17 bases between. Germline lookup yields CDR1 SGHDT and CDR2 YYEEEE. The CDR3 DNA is TGTGCCAGCAGCTTGGGCGTGGGAGAGGAGGCTTACGAGCAGTACTTC. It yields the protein CASSLGVGEEAYEQYF.

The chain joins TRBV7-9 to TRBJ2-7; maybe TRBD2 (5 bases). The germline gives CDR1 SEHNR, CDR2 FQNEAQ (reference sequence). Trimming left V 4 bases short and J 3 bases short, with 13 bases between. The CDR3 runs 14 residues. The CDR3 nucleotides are TGTGCCAGCAGCTCGGGAAGCGGTTACTACGAGCAGTACTTC. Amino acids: CASSSGSGYYEQYF.

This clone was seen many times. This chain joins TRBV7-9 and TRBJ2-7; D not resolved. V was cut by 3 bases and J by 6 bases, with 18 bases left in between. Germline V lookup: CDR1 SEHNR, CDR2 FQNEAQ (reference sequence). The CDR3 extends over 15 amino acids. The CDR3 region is CASSLVGRRKGEQYF. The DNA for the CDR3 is TGTGCCAGCAGCTTGGTCGGAAGGAGAAAGGGCGAGCAGTACTTC.

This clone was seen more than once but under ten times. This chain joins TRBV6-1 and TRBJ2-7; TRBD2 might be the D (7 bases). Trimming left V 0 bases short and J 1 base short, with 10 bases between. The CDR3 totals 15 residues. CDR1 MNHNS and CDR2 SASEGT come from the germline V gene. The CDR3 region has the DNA TGTGCCAGCAGTGAAGCGGGAGGGGGGTCCTACGAGCAGTACTTC. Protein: CASSEAGGGSYEQYF.

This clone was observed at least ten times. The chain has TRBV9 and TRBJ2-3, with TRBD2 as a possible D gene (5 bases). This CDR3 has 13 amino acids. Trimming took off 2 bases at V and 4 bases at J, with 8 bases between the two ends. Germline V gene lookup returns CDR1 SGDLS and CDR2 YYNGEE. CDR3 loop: CASSVEGADTQYF. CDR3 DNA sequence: TGTGCCAGCAGCGTCGAGGGAGCAGATACGCAGTATTTT.

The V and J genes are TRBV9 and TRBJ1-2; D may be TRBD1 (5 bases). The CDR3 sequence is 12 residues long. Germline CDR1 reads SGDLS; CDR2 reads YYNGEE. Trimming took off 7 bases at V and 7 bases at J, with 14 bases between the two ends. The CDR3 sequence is CASGGTAPGYTF. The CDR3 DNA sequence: TGTGCCAGCGGGGGGACTGCGCCTGGCTACACCTTC.

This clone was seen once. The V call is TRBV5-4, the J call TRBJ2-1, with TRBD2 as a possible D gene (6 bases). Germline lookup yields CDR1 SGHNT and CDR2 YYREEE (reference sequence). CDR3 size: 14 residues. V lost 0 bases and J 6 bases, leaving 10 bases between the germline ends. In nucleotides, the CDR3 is TGTGCCAGCAGCTTGGACCCGCGGGGCAATGAGCAGTTCTTC. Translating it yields CASSLDPRGNEQFF.